Each of the 24 T cell receptor beta chains below was sequenced from the same sample in a study of T cells in Graves' hyperthyroidism and ophthalmopathy. Amplified TCR beta CDR3 regions derived from RNA transcripts. HTBI primers were used for first-round RT-PCR of the TCR CDR3. MiXCR, run by TCRdb on the multiplex PCR reads, gives a single entry per CDR3 protein. The profile covers a few hundred thousand distinct CDR3 sequences, with 19% appearing a single time and approximately 4% taken by the ten largest. Sequencing input: blood. The receptor set was obtained from a woman aged 18-29 years with Graves' hyperthyroidism.

This clonotype turned up a few times. The CDR3 DNA is TGCGCCAGCAGCTTGTTAAGCGGGGGCACCGGGGAGCTGTTTTTT. Residues: CASSLLSGGTGELFF. The gene calls are TRBV5-1 and TRBJ2-2; 8 bases are a match to TRBD2. The V segment lost 1 base and the J segment 4 bases; nucleotides outside the gene matches: 3. Germline loops: CDR1 SGHRS, CDR2 YFSETQ. This CDR3 has 15 amino acids.

In this sample, this clonotype turned up many times. V and J are TRBV2 and TRBJ2-2; D is possibly TRBD1 or TRBD2 (5 bases each). V lost 8 bases and J 4 bases, leaving 14 bases between the germline ends. The CDR3 covers 14 residues. Germline V CDR1 and CDR2: SNHLY, FYNNEI. The CDR3, as DNA: TGTGCCAGCCGGGACCGGGGTAGCACCGGGGAGCTGTTTTTT. As protein: CASRDRGSTGELFF.

The rearrangement joins TRBV27 to TRBJ2-7; 8 nucleotides match TRBD1. Trimming at V came to 6 bases and at J to 2 bases, leaving 12 bases not matched to a gene. CDR1 MNHEY and CDR2 SMNVEV come from the germline V gene (reference sequence). This CDR3 has 16 amino acids. This chain's CDR3 is CASSRYYRGKTYEQYF. The CDR3 DNA follows: TGTGCCAGCAGCCGATATTACAGGGGGAAGACCTACGAGCAGTACTTC.

This clonotype was recorded at least ten times. The gene calls are TRBV6-5 and TRBJ2-7; D not certain. Germline CDR1 and CDR2: MNHEY and SVGAGI. This CDR3 has 14 residues. V lost 0 bases to trimming and J lost 2 bases, with 8 bases between them. CDR3 bases: TGTGCCAGCAGTTACTCCGCCAGACCCTACGAGCAGTACTTC. Translation gives CASSYSARPYEQYF.

The chain carries TRBV11-3 and TRBJ2-4; D might be TRBD2 (7 bases). This CDR3 is 17 amino acids long. Trimming pared 1 base from V and 2 bases from J, leaving 15 bases between. The germline V gene encodes CDR1 SGHNT and CDR2 YENEEA. The DNA of the CDR3 is TGTGCCAGCAGCTTAGCCCTAGGGGGGGCAACCAAAAACATTCAGTACTTC. Amino acid sequence: CASSLALGGATKNIQYF.

This clonotype was observed at least ten times. The chain joins TRBV5-1 to TRBJ1-1; D is ambiguous. CDR3 length equals 13 residues. Trimming cost V 3 bases and J 0 bases, with 6 bases left between them. Germline V gene lookup returns CDR1 SGHRS and CDR2 YFSETQ. CDR3 region: CASSSLMNTEAFF. CDR3 nucleotides: TGCGCCAGCAGCTCCTTAATGAACACTGAAGCTTTCTTT.

This clonotype was counted at least ten times. V is TRBV20-1 and J is TRBJ2-5, with no clear D. From germline, CDR1 is DFQATT and CDR2 SNEGSKA (reference sequence). V was shortened by 6 bases and J by 6 bases, with 23 bases between the two germline ends. The CDR3 loop spans 15 amino acids. CDR3: CSAASLIEGKKTQYF. DNA of the CDR3: TGCAGTGCCGCCTCTTTGATAGAAGGAAAGAAGACCCAGTACTTC.

Many counts were recorded for this clonotype. V gene TRBV6-1 combines with J gene TRBJ2-7; 10 nucleotides match TRBD1. The CDR3 length is 16 residues. The germline gives CDR1 MNHNS, CDR2 SASEGT. V shed 7 bases and J 7 bases; nucleotides not matched to a gene: 16. CDR3 coding DNA: TGTGCCAGCAAACAACCCGGGACAGGGGACCGGGGGGAGCAGTACTTC. It specifies CASKQPGTGDRGEQYF.

The table lists this clonotype with many counts. CDR3 residues: CASSYVTDGHRNSGNTIYF. In nucleotides, the CDR3 is TGTGCCAGCAGTTACGTTACCGACGGCCACCGGAACTCTGGAAACACCATATATTTT. J is TRBJ1-3 and V is TRBV6-2 or TRBV6-3, with D uncertain. This CDR3 has 19 amino acids. The V and J ends lost 2 bases and 0 bases respectively, with 20 bases between them. Per germline, CDR1 MNHEY and CDR2 SVGEGT.

The sample holds many counts of this clonotype. CDR3 sequence: CSAIPYPTGQETQYF. CDR3 nucleotide sequence: TGCAGTGCTATCCCTTACCCGACTGGACAAGAGACCCAGTACTTC. The chain has TRBV20-1 and TRBJ2-5, with D hard to call. V dropped 4 bases and J dropped 2 bases, with 17 bases sitting between them. The CDR3 runs 15 residues. CDR1 is DFQATT, CDR2 SNEGSKA, per germline (reference sequence).

The chain recombines TRBV20-1 with TRBJ2-7; tentatively, D is TRBD1 (6 bases). The CDR3 is 11 amino acids. Per germline, CDR1 DFQATT and CDR2 SNEGSKA (reference sequence). The CDR3 DNA reads as TGCAGCCCCGTGAGGGGGTACGAGCAGTACTTC. Its protein is CSPVRGYEQYF.

A note on this clonotype: A read error may be the cause here, since a much bigger clone is one base away. The chain couples TRBV19 to TRBJ1-1; 7 positions agree with TRBD1. Germline loops: CDR1 LNHDA, CDR2 SQIVND (reference sequence). CDR3 length equals 12 residues. J lost 6 bases, V lost 8 bases, and 6 bases had no gene match. CDR3 in DNA: TGTGCCAGTGCCCTCAGGGGGTCTGAAGCTTTCTTT. It yields the protein CASALRGSEAFF.

This clonotype appeared many times. This rearrangement joins TRBV6-5 to TRBJ2-5; TRBD2 aligns across 12 bases. CDR1 and CDR2 (germline): MNHEY, SVGAGI. V lost 0 bases and J lost 7; bases outside the gene matches: 12. This CDR3 is built from 18 residues. CDR3 residues: CASSYSSASGGAFGTQYF. DNA for the CDR3: TGTGCCAGCAGTTACTCTTCGGCTAGCGGGGGGGCGTTTGGGACCCAGTACTTC.

In its sample, this clonotype was seen many times. This chain uses TRBV7-9 with TRBJ1-2; possible D gene TRBD1, 5 bases. Deletions cut 7 bases from V and 6 bases from J, with 18 bases between. In germline, CDR1 is SEHNR, CDR2 FQNEAQ (reference sequence). This CDR3 region has 14 residues. In nucleotides, the CDR3 is TGTGCCAGCACCATCCTGGGACCCTTGGATGGCTACACCTTC. Its translation is CASTILGPLDGYTF.

Ten or more counts support this clonotype. The genes are TRBV9 and TRBJ1-1; 7 nucleotides line up with TRBD1. V shed 3 bases, J shed 2 bases, and the junction held 7 bases outside the gene matches. This CDR3 has 15 residues. Germline CDR1 SGDLS, CDR2 YYNGEE. The CDR3 spells CASSGNRGFNTEAFF. The DNA for the CDR3 is TGTGCCAGCAGCGGAAACAGGGGATTTAACACTGAAGCTTTCTTT. Filled out from reference TRBV9 and TRBJ1-1, the complete variable domain reads DSGVTQTPKHLITATGQRVTLRCSPRSGDLSVYWYQQSLDQGLQFLIQYYNGEERAKGNILERFSAQQFPDLHSELNLSSLELGDSALYFCASSGNRGFNTEAFFGQGTRLTVV.

A word on this clonotype: One base away lies a much larger clone, so this may be a sequencing read error. The rearrangement uses TRBV20-1 and TRBJ2-5; D is tentatively TRBD1 or TRBD2 (5 bases each). The CDR3 runs 16 residues. Germline CDR1 is DFQATT and CDR2 is SNEGSKA (reference sequence). The CDR3 region is CSASSGTREVQETEYF. The DNA of the CDR3 is TGCAGTGCTAGTTCCGGGACCAGAGAAGTCCAAGAGACCGAGTACTTC.

The chain carries TRBV12-3 or TRBV12-4 and TRBJ2-7, with 8 nucleotides matching TRBD1. The CDR3 has 15 residues. Trimming at V came to 5 bases and at J to 7 bases, leaving 13 bases not matched to a gene. This chain's CDR3 is CASSPGPGGVWEQYF. The CDR3 nucleotides are TGTGCCAGCAGTCCCGGCCCAGGGGGCGTGTGGGAGCAGTACTTC.

This clonotype was seen ten or more times. The chain links TRBV24-1 to TRBJ1-1; D is ambiguous. CDR1 and CDR2 (germline): KGHDR, SFDVKD. The V end was cut by 2 bases, the J end by 8 bases, with 8 bases between. This CDR3 spans 12 amino acids. This CDR3 is CATSDSKDEAFF. CDR3 bases: TGTGCCACCAGTGATTCAAAGGACGAAGCTTTCTTT.

There are many counts of this clonotype. This sequence joins TRBV12-3 or TRBV12-4 and TRBJ1-2; possibly TRBD1 for D (5 bases). With 3 bases removed from V and 4 bases from J, the gap between germline ends came to 9 bases. There are 13 residues in the CDR3. The CDR3 DNA reads TGTGCCAGCAGTTTCGGCAGGGTCTATGGCTACACCTTC. Amino acids: CASSFGRVYGYTF.

This chain connects TRBV3-1 to TRBJ1-3; possible D gene TRBD1, 5 bases. In germline, CDR1 is LGHDT, CDR2 YNNKEL (reference sequence). V dropped 4 bases and J dropped 2 bases, with 12 bases sitting between them. The CDR3 consists of 15 residues. In nucleotides, the CDR3 is TGTGCCAGCAGCCCGGACACCTTGGCTGGAAACACCATATATTTT. Its translation: CASSPDTLAGNTIYF.

Only one count was recorded for this clonotype. This chain uses TRBV9 with TRBJ2-2; 7 bases are a match to TRBD1. J was trimmed by 5 bases and V by 3 bases; bases with no gene match: 7. This CDR3 spans 15 amino acids. CDR1 SGDLS and CDR2 YYNGEE come from the germline V gene. The CDR3 loop is CASSGRDSNTGELFF. DNA for the CDR3: TGTGCCAGCAGCGGCCGGGACAGCAATACCGGGGAGCTGTTTTTT.

V gene TRBV12-3 or TRBV12-4 combines with J gene TRBJ1-2; unclear D gene. V was shortened by 5 bases and J by 7 bases, with 17 bases between the two germline ends. The CDR3 is 14 amino acids. The CDR3 DNA reads TGTGCCAGCAGTCCCCGGCCCCAAGGTGGTGGCTACACCTTC. Its protein is CASSPRPQGGGYTF.

This clonotype was seen ten or more times. V and J are TRBV28 and TRBJ1-2; tentatively, D is TRBD1 (6 bases). The CDR3 covers 15 residues. CDR1 is MDHEN and CDR2 is SYDVKM in the germline V gene. V lost 9 bases, J lost 5 bases, and 22 bases lay in between. The CDR3 protein is CASMGHRKKNYGYTF. CDR3 in DNA: TGTGCCAGTATGGGACATCGGAAGAAGAATTATGGCTACACCTTC.

This clonotype was counted at least ten times. In DNA form, the CDR3 reads TGTGCCAGCAGTTACTCGTCTAAGGGGAATGGCTACACCTTC. Translated: CASSYSSKGNGYTF. The genes are TRBV6-2 or TRBV6-3 and TRBJ1-2; TRBD1 is a possible D gene (5 bases). The CDR3 totals 14 residues. V lost 0 bases, J lost 6 bases, and 11 bases lay in between. CDR1 and CDR2 (germline): MNHEY, SVGEGT.